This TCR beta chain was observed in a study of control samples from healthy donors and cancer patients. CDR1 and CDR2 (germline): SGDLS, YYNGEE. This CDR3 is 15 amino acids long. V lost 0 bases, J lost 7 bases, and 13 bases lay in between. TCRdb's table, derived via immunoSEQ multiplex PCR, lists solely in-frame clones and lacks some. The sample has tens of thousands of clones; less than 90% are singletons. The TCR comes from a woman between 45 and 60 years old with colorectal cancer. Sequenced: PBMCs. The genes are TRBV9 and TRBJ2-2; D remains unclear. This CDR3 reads CASSVEEVWVGELFF. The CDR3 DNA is TGTGCCAGCAGCGTAGAAGAGGTTTGGGTCGGGGAGCTGTTTTTT.